Each of the 16 T cell receptor beta chains below was sequenced from the same sample in a study of regulatory T cells in long-lasting Graves disease. CDR3 regions were amplified by Arm-PCR using iRepertoire HTBI primers to build TCR beta libraries. TCRdb recomputed calls from the multiplex PCR reads with MiXCR, one row per CDR3 protein. The sample lists almost 450,000 distinct CDR3 sequences, roughly 15% occurring once. The time point was: newly diagnosed GD, antithyroid drugs for less than 3 months. PBMC-extracted RNA yielded the TCR library. These records were also assigned to another study, of T cells in Graves' hyperthyroidism and ophthalmopathy.

The specimen comprised peripheral blood mononuclear cells (PBMCs), sampled at new diagnosis, from a patient treated with antithyroid drugs. These receptors came from a woman in her 30s with Graves disease.

This clonotype appeared many times. V gene TRBV7-9 combines with J gene TRBJ2-1; D remains ambiguous. The CDR3 consists of 14 residues. Looked up from germline, CDR1 is SEHNR and CDR2 is FQNEAQ (reference sequence). The V and J ends lost 8 bases and 2 bases respectively, with 13 bases between them. The CDR3: CASHDWETYNEQFF. CDR3 coding DNA: TGTGCCAGCCACGACTGGGAAACCTACAATGAGCAGTTCTTC.

This clonotype was seen ten or more times. This chain joins TRBV10-3 and TRBJ2-7, with 7 bases that match TRBD2. This CDR3 spans 17 amino acids. Trimming removed 3 bases from V and 0 bases from J; junction bases left unmatched: 11. The germline gives CDR1 ENHRY, CDR2 SYGVKD. The CDR3 DNA reads TGTGCCATCAGTGACATTCGCGGGAGTAGCCGCTCCTACGAGCAGTACTTC. This codes for CAISDIRGSSRSYEQYF.

The chain recombines TRBV19 with TRBJ2-3; no clear D gene. V was pared by 8 bases and J by 0 bases, with 12 bases between. There are 14 residues in the CDR3. The germline V gene encodes CDR1 LNHDA and CDR2 SQIVND (reference sequence). In DNA form, the CDR3 reads TGTGCCAGTGGTTCGTTTTTTAGCACAGATACGCAGTATTTT. Its protein product is CASGSFFSTDTQYF. The full variable domain, its missing parts supplied by reference TRBV19 and TRBJ2-3, is DGGITQSPKYLFRKEGQNVTLSCEQNLNHDAMYWYRQDPGQGLRLIYYSQIVNDFQKGDIAEGYSVSREKKESFPLTVTSAQKNPTAFYLCASGSFFSTDTQYFGPGTRLTVL.

The table lists this clonotype with a few counts. The rearrangement links TRBV28 to TRBJ2-3; D is ambiguous. V shed 6 bases and J shed 0 bases, with 16 bases lying between them. CDR1 MDHEN and CDR2 SYDVKM come from the germline V gene. The CDR3 has 16 residues. This CDR3 reads CASSPEMAASTDTQYF. CDR3 sequence (DNA): TGTGCCAGCAGCCCTGAAATGGCAGCGAGCACAGATACGCAGTATTTT.

Concerning this clonotype itself: At one boundary the junction diverges from the germline segment, which might be a read error. This rearrangement joins TRBV15 to TRBJ1-4; 7 nucleotides match TRBD1. Germline loops: CDR1 LNHNV, CDR2 YYDKDF (reference sequence). The CDR3 runs to 15 residues. The CDR3 loop is CATSREGGANEKLFF. The CDR3 DNA follows: TGTGCTACCAGCAGAGAAGGGGGCGCGAATGAAAAACTGTTTTTT.

The chain joins TRBV6-1 to TRBJ2-5; D remains ambiguous. CDR3 length: 13 amino acids. Germline CDR1 MNHNS, CDR2 SASEGT. Between the trimmed V and J ends, which lost 6 bases and 3 bases, there was a span of 11 bases. CDR3 nucleotides: TGTGCCAGCAGCTGGACGGTGAAAGAGACCCAGTACTTC. Protein: CASSWTVKETQYF.

This clonotype was observed many times. The J gene is TRBJ2-7, the V gene TRBV27, with 8 bases identical to TRBD2. This CDR3 region has 15 residues. Germline trimming cut 4 bases from V and 3 bases from J; bases unmatched to any gene: 8. Germline-derived CDR1 and CDR2 are MNHEY and SMNVEV (reference sequence). The CDR3 bases are TGTGCCAGCAGTTCGCGTTCCGGGACTAGCTACGAGCAGTACTTC. It translates to CASSSRSGTSYEQYF.

This clonotype was seen many times. V usage is TRBV20-1 and J usage is TRBJ2-2; unclear D gene. The CDR3 is 14 residues long. Between the trimmed V and J ends, which lost 6 bases and 0 bases, there was a span of 11 bases. Germline loops: CDR1 DFQATT, CDR2 SNEGSKA (reference sequence). This CDR3 reads CSADDRTNTGELFF. The CDR3 DNA sequence: TGCAGTGCCGACGACCGAACGAACACCGGGGAGCTGTTTTTT.

This clonotype was counted ten times or more. The gene calls are TRBV11-2 and TRBJ2-3; 7 nucleotides align to TRBD2. Germline CDR1 is SGHAT and CDR2 is FQNNGV. The CDR3 runs to 14 residues. With V trimmed by 3 bases and J by 2 bases, 2 bases remained unmatched. CDR3 in amino acids: CASSFRDYTDTQYF. The CDR3, as DNA: TGTGCCAGCAGCTTCAGGGACTACACAGATACGCAGTATTTT.

The V gene is TRBV6-1, the J gene TRBJ2-1; 12 bases align to TRBD2. With 8 bases clipped from V and 7 bases from J, the junction kept 9 bases outside the gene matches. The CDR3 totals 15 residues. The V gene's germline CDR1 is MNHNS and CDR2 SASEGT. The CDR3 coding sequence is TGTGCCAGCCGTCCCGGACTAGCGGGATCAAATGAGCAGTTCTTC. It encodes CASRPGLAGSNEQFF.

This clonotype came up a few times. The V gene is TRBV29-1, the J gene TRBJ2-1, with 10 bases identical to TRBD1. The J segment lost 7 bases and the V segment lost 7 bases, leaving 7 bases of the junction unmatched. This CDR3 is built from 13 residues. Per the germline V gene, CDR1 is SQVTM and CDR2 is ANQGSEA. The DNA for the CDR3 is TGCAGCGCTAGACAGGGGGCGAGAAATGAGCAGTTCTTC. Protein: CSARQGARNEQFF.

This chain joins TRBV18 and TRBJ1-6; no reliable D call. Trimming took 2 bases from V and 7 from J, leaving 12 bases between them. The germline V gene has CDR1 KGHSH and CDR2 LQKENI. This CDR3 has 15 amino acids. Here the CDR3 DNA reads TGTGCCAGCTCACCATTGGCAGCTGAAAATTCACCCCTCCACTTT. Translated: CASSPLAAENSPLHF.

This clonotype was picked up many times. The chain joins TRBV3-1 to TRBJ2-5; D is uncertain. V dropped 5 bases and J dropped 5 bases, with 9 bases sitting between them. CDR3 length equals 12 residues. Germline lookup yields CDR1 LGHDT and CDR2 YNNKEL (reference sequence). CDR3 sequence reads: CASSEFGETQYF. The CDR3 DNA follows: TGTGCCAGCAGCGAATTCGGGGAGACCCAGTACTTC.

This clonotype was detected ten times or more. The chain uses TRBV5-1 and TRBJ2-1; 9 bases are a match to TRBD1. The CDR3 is made up of 16 amino acids. V dropped 4 bases and J dropped 10; count of bases not matched to a gene: 15. Germline assignment: CDR1 SGHRS and CDR2 YFSETQ. In DNA form, the CDR3 reads TGCGCCAGCAGCACCACGGGGGACAGGGTAAAAGGGGAGCAGTTCTTC. Protein sequence: CASSTTGDRVKGEQFF.

This chain connects TRBV7-3 to TRBJ2-5; tentative D call: TRBD2 (6 bases). The V end lost 5 bases, the J end lost 5 bases, and 15 bases lay between the germline ends. The CDR3 loop spans 14 amino acids. Germline-derived CDR1 and CDR2 are SGHTA and FQGTGA. The CDR3 region is CASSLCIAGETQYF. The CDR3 DNA sequence: TGTGCCAGCAGCCTATGCATCGCGGGGGAGACCCAGTACTTC.

This clonotype was counted only a few times. A much more abundant neighbour one base away suggests this may be a read error. The V and J genes are TRBV28 and TRBJ2-7; D is unresolved. Germline V gives CDR1 MDHEN, CDR2 SYDVKM. Trimming left V 8 bases short and J 0 bases short, with 14 bases between. This CDR3 spans 14 amino acids. The CDR3 DNA is TGTGCCAGCCCCGCACCTAGTAGCTCCTACGAGCAGTACTTC. Protein: CASPAPSSSYEQYF.